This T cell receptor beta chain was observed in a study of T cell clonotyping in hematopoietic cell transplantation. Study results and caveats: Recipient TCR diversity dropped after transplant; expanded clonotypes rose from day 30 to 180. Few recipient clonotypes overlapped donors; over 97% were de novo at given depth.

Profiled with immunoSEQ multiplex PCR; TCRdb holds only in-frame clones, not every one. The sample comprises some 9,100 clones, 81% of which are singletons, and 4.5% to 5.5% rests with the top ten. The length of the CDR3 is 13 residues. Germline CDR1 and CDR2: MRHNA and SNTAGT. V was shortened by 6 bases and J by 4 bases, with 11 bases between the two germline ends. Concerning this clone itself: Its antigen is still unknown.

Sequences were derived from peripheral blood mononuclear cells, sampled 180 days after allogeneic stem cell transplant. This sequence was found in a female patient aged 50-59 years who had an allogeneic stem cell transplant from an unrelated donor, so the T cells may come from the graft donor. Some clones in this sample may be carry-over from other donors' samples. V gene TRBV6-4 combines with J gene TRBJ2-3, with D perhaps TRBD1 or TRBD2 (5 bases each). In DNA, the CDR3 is TGTGCCAGCAGCGCCGGGACCTCAGATACGCAGTATTTT. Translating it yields CASSAGTSDTQYF.